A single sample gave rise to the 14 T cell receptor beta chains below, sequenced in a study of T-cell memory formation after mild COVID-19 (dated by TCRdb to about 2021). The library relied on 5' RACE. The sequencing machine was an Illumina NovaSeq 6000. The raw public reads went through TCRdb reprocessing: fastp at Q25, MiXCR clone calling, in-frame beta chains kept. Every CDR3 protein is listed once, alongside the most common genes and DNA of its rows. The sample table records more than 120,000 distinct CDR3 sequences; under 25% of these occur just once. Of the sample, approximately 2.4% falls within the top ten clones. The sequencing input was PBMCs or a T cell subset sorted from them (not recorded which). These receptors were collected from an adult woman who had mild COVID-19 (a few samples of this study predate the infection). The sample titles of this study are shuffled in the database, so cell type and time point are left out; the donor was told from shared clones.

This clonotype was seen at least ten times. The CDR3 sequence: CASSPRTGYTEAFF. Here the CDR3 DNA reads TGTGCCAGCAGCCCCCGGACAGGCTACACTGAAGCTTTCTTT. The chain is built from TRBV7-6 and TRBJ1-1; TRBD1 matches 7 bases. The CDR3 spans 14 residues. The ends lost 5 bases at V and 3 bases at J; junction bases unmatched: 6. Germline V gene sequence: CDR1 SGHVS, CDR2 FNYEAQ.

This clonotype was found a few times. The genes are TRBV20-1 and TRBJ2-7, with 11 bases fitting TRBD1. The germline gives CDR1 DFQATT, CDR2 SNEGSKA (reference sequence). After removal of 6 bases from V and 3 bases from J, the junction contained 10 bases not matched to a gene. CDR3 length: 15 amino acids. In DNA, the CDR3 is TGCAGTGCCGCCGGGACAGGGGGTTACCTCTACGAGCAGTACTTC. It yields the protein CSAAGTGGYLYEQYF.

In DNA form, the CDR3 reads TGTGCCAGCAGCTCAAACAGGAACACCGGGGAGCTGTTTTTT. Amino acids: CASSSNRNTGELFF. The V gene is TRBV7-3, the J gene TRBJ2-2; D call uncertain. V was shortened by 4 bases and J by 1 base, with 7 bases between the two germline ends. Per the germline V gene, CDR1 is SGHTA and CDR2 is FQGTGA. The CDR3 totals 14 residues.

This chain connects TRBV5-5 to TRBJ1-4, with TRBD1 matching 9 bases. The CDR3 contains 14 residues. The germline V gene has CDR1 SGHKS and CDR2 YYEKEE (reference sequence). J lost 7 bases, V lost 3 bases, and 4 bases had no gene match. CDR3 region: CASSSTGGTEKLFF. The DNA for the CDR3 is TGTGCCAGCAGCTCGACAGGGGGTACTGAAAAACTGTTTTTT.

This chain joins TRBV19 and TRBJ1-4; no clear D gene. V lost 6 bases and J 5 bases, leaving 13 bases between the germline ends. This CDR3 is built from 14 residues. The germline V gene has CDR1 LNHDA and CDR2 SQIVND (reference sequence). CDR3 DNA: TGTGCCAGTAGAGGTGAAAGGGAGAATGAAAAACTGTTTTTT. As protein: CASRGERENEKLFF.

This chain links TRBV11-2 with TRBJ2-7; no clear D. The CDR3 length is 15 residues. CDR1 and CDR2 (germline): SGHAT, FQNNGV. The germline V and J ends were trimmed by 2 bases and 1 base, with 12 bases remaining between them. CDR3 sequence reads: CASSLSPDTSYEQYF. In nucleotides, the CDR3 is TGTGCCAGCAGCTTATCCCCCGACACATCCTACGAGCAGTACTTC. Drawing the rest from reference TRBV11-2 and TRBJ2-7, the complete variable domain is EAGVAQSPRYKIIEKRQSVAFWCNPISGHATLYWYQQILGQGPKLLIQFQNNGVVDDSQLPKDRFSAERLKGVDSTLKIQPAKLEDSAVYLCASSLSPDTSYEQYFGPGTRLTVT.

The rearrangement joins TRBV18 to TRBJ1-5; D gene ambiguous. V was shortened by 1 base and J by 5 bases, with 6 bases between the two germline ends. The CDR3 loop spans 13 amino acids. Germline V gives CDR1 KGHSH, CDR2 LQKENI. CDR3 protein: CASSPHEHQPQHF. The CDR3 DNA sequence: TGTGCCAGCTCACCACACGAGCATCAGCCCCAGCATTTT.

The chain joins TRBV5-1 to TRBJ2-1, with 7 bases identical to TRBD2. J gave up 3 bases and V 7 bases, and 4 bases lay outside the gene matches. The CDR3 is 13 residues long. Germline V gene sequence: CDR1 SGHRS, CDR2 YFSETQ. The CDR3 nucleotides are TGCGCCAGCGCAGCGGGGTACTACAATGAGCAGTTCTTC. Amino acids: CASAAGYYNEQFF. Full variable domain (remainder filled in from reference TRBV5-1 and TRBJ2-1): KAGVTQTPRYLIKTRGQQVTLSCSPISGHRSVSWYQQTPGQGLQFLFEYFSETQRNKGNFPGRFSGRQFSNSRSEMNVSTLELGDSALYLCASAAGYYNEQFFGPGTRLTVL.

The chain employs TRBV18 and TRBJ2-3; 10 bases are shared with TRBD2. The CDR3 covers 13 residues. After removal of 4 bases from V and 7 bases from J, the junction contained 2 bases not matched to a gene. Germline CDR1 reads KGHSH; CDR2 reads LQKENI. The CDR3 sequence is CASSQAGGNTQYF. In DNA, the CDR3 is TGTGCCAGCTCACAAGCGGGAGGGAATACGCAGTATTTT.

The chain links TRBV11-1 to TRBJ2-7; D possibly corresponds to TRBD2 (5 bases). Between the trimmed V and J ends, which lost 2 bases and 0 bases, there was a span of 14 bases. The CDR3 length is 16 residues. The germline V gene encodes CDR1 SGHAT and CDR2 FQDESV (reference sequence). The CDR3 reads CASSLTRSSRSYEQYF. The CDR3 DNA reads TGTGCCAGCAGCTTAACTAGAAGCTCCCGCTCCTACGAGCAGTACTTC.

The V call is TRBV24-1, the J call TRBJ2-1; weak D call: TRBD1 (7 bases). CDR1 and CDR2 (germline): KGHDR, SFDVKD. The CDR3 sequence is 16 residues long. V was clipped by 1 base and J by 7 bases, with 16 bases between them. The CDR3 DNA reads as TGTGCCACCAGTGATTTTGGGCAGGGGGAGGCAAATGAGCAGTTCTTC. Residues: CATSDFGQGEANEQFF.

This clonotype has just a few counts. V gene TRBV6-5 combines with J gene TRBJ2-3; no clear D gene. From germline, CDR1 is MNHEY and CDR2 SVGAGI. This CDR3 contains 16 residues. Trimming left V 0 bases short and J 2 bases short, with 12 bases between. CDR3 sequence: CASSYSRGSLTDTQYF. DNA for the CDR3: TGTGCCAGCAGTTACTCGAGAGGCTCTCTCACAGATACGCAGTATTTT.

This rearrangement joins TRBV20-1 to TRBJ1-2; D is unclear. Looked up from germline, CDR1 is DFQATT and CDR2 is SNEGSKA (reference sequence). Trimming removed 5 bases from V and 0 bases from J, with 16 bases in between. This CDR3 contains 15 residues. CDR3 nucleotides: TGCAGTGCTGGGAATCGGCTTCGGGCTAACTATGGCTACACCTTC. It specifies CSAGNRLRANYGYTF.

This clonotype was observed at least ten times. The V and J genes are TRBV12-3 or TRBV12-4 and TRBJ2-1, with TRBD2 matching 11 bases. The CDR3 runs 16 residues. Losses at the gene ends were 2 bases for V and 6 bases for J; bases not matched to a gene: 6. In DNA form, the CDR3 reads TGTGCCAGCAGTTTAAAAACTAGCGGGAGACCCAATGAGCAGTTCTTC. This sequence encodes CASSLKTSGRPNEQFF.